This section outlines one T cell receptor beta chain sequence together with its context. Its matching antigen is unknown. This entry belongs to a study of CD8+ T cells in alopecia areata. The treatment denotes: oral pan-JAK inhibitor, 5-10 mg twice daily. Patients with alopecia areata provided lesional scalp punch biopsies as well as peripheral blood. Overall study results and limits: Clarity of TCR sharing across patients fell short of that in mice, possibly HLA-related.

This CDR3 contains 15 residues. J gave up 0 bases and V 5 bases, and 3 bases lay outside the gene matches. Germline lookup yields CDR1 SGHVS and CDR2 FQNEAQ. TCR sequencing used cDNA made by reverse transcription of extracted RNA. Using immunoSEQ multiplex PCR, the repertoire was profiled, and TCRdb retains in-frame clones only, with some absent. The sample consists of fewer than 200,000 clones, roughly 53% of them appearing once. The V and J genes are TRBV7-8 and TRBJ2-2, with 7 bases identical to TRBD2. The origin of this receptor is a human donor with alopecia areata. The sequencing used CD8+ T cells sorted from blood, collected at week 24, from a patient treated with tofacitinib. For the CDR3, the DNA is TGTGCCAGCAGCCCGACTAGCCCGAACACCGGGGAGCTGTTTTTT. Translated: CASSPTSPNTGELFF.